Sequencing of this T cell receptor beta chain was carried out in a study of T cells in Graves' hyperthyroidism and ophthalmopathy. Study-level results: Expanded thyroid clonotypes (above 0.001) were mostly also found in blood.

Each diagnosis was grounded in clinical symptoms, serum thyroxine and TRAb, thyroid ultrasound, and orbital computed tomography. RNA transcripts served as the template for amplifying TCR beta CDR3 regions. Primed by the HTBI set, a first-round RT-PCR was run on the TCR CDR3. TCRdb re-analysed the multiplex PCR reads in MiXCR, keeping a single row per CDR3 protein. The sample lists around 300,000 distinct CDR3 sequences, roughly 22% occurring once. Per the germline V gene, CDR1 is SGHVS and CDR2 is FNYEAQ. Trimming removed 2 bases from V and 3 bases from J, with 11 bases in between. The CDR3 contains 14 residues. Remarks on this clonotype: What it binds is not known.

The sequence came from a young man with Graves' ophthalmopathy. The chain employs TRBV7-6 and TRBJ2-7, with D perhaps matching TRBD2 (6 bases). Sequenced: blood. Here the CDR3 reads CASSLKPGVYEQYF. The DNA for the CDR3 is TGTGCCAGCAGCTTAAAACCGGGAGTCTACGAGCAGTACTTC.